Below are 7 T cell receptor beta chains sequenced from a single sample in a study of cytomegalovirus exposure and HLA in healthy donors. The PCR employed 60 Vbeta primers together with 13 Jbeta primers. Produced via immunoSEQ multiplex PCR; TCRdb's table is partial and in-frame only. Counted here are roughly 160,000 clones, more than 60% occurring once; the ten biggest clones make up about 7.7%. Material for sequencing was PBMCs. Receptors were obtained from a woman aged 40 to 50 in good health and CMV-seropositive.

This clone was picked up one time. The chain is built from TRBV6-1 and TRBJ2-2; D is unresolved. The CDR3 consists of 14 residues. V gave up 4 bases and J gave up 5 bases, with 11 bases separating them. CDR1 and CDR2 from the germline V gene are MNHNS and SASEGT. The CDR3: CASSGRSLTGELFF. In DNA, the CDR3 is TGTGCCAGCAGTGGCCGAAGCTTGACCGGGGAGCTGTTTTTT.

This sequence joins TRBV5-1 and TRBJ2-2; D remains unclear. The CDR3 has 14 amino acids. Germline loops: CDR1 SGHRS, CDR2 YFSETQ. The germline V and J ends were trimmed by 2 bases and 3 bases, with 8 bases remaining between them. This chain's CDR3 is CASSFQEHTGELFF. As DNA, the CDR3 is TGCGCCAGCAGCTTTCAGGAACACACCGGGGAGCTGTTTTTT.

V usage is TRBV6-5 and J usage is TRBJ1-1; D remains ambiguous. The CDR3 is 11 amino acids. Germline V gene sequence: CDR1 MNHEY, CDR2 SVGAGI. Trimming removed 8 bases from V and 1 base from J, with 5 bases in between. CDR3 nucleotides: TGTGCCAGCGGCGGGAACACTGAAGCTTTCTTT. Translation gives CASGGNTEAFF.

The J gene is TRBJ1-2, the V gene TRBV28, with D possibly matching TRBD1 (5 bases). The CDR3 totals 14 residues. Trimming stripped 6 bases from V and 5 bases from J, with 16 bases between. Germline CDR1 is MDHEN and CDR2 is SYDVKM. CDR3: CASRPAARAYGYTF. CDR3 DNA: TGTGCCAGCAGACCTGCGGCCAGGGCTTATGGCTACACCTTC.

This clone was observed a single time. This sequence joins TRBV5-1 and TRBJ2-7, with TRBD1 matching 11 bases. The trim removed 4 bases at V and 7 bases at J, leaving 10 bases unmatched. The CDR3 extends over 15 amino acids. The V gene's germline CDR1 is SGHRS and CDR2 YFSETQ. CDR3 sequence (DNA): TGCGCCAGCAGCCTAGCCGGGACAGGGGGTGGGGAGCAGTACTTC. Translated, it gives CASSLAGTGGGEQYF.

V gene TRBV5-5 combines with J gene TRBJ2-1; D not resolved. The ends were cut back, 3 bases at V and 3 bases at J, with 4 bases in the middle. Germline assignment: CDR1 SGHKS and CDR2 YYEKEE (reference sequence). The CDR3 has 12 amino acids. CDR3 DNA sequence: TGTGCCAGCAGCTCGTACTACAATGAGCAGTTCTTC. Translating gives CASSSYYNEQFF.

J is TRBJ1-4 and V is TRBV11-2; D may be TRBD1 (6 bases). Germline CDR1 reads SGHAT; CDR2 reads FQNNGV. The V and J ends lost 7 bases and 10 bases respectively, with 16 bases between them. This CDR3 comprises 13 residues. CDR3 loop: CASTLTGVGKLFF. CDR3 sequence (DNA): TGTGCCAGCACCCTGACAGGAGTTGGAAAACTGTTTTTT. The entire variable domain, with the rest obtained from reference TRBV11-2 and TRBJ1-4, is as follows: EAGVAQSPRYKIIEKRQSVAFWCNPISGHATLYWYQQILGQGPKLLIQFQNNGVVDDSQLPKDRFSAERLKGVDSTLKIQPAKLEDSAVYLCASTLTGVGKLFFGSGTQLSVL.